This T cell receptor (beta chain) emerged from a study of T cell repertoires in cytomegalovirus infection. Study-wide results and caveats: Clonotype analysis showed dominance of the ex vivo response by HLA-C-restricted CMV-specific TCR beta clonotypes.

TCRdb re-called the reads with MiXCR, one entry per CDR3 protein. The data contain about 83,000 distinct CDR3 sequences, around 28% of them singletons. Turning to this clonotype: No antigen is known for it.

The CDR3 has 12 amino acids. The germline V gene encodes CDR1 SNHLY and CDR2 FYNNEI. V was cut by 10 bases and J by 2 bases, with 10 bases left in between. The sample here was CD8+ T cells from cultured PBMCs, taken from culture after CMV antigen stimulation. The chain employs TRBV2 and TRBJ2-3; weak D call: TRBD1 (5 bases). The sequence came from a human donor in good health (CMV status not recorded). Some clones in this sample may be carry-over from other donors' samples. The CDR3 nucleotides read TGTGCCACGGAAGGGGCCACAGATACGCAGTATTTT. It specifies CATEGATDTQYF.